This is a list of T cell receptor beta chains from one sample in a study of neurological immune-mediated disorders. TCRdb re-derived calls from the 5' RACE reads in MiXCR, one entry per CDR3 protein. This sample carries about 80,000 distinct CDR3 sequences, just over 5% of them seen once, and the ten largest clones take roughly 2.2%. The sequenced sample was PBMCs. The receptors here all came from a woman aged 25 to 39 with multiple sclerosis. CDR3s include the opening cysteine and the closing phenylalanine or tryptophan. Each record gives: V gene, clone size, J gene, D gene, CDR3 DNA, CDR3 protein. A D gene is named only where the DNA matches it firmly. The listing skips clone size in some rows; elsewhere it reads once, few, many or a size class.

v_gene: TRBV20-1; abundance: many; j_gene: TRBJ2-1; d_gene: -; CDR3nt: TGCAGTGCTAGACGCTTCACATGGGAGCAGTTCTTC; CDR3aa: CSARRFTWEQFF
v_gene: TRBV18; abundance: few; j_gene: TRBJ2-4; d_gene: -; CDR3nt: TGTGCCAGCTCACCCGTGGCAGGCCCTACCAAAAACATTCAGTACTTC; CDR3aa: CASSPVAGPTKNIQYF
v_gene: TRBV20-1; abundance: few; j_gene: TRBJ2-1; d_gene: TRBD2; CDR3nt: TGCAGTCCGATAGCGGGAGTACAAGATGAGCAGTTCTTC; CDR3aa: CSPIAGVQDEQFF
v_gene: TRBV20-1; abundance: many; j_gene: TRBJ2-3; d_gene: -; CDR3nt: TGCAGTGCTAGTGGCTCGGAAGGGTTCTTCACAGATACGCAGTATTTT; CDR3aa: CSASGSEGFFTDTQYF
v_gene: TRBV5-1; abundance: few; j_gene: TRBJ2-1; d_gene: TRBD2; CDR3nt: TGCGCCAGCAGCTGGAGCGGGAGGGGGACCTACAATGAGCAGTTCTTC; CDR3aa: CASSWSGRGTYNEQFF
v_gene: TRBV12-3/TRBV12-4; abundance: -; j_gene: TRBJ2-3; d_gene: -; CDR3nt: TGTGCCAGCAGTTCCCGCCGGGCCGCCGGCACAGATACGCAGTATTTT; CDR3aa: CASSSRRAAGTDTQYF
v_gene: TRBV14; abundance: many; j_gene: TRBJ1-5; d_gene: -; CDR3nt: TGTGCCAGCAGGCTAAACGTAAGCGACAATCAGCCCCAGCATTTT; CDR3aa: CASRLNVSDNQPQHF
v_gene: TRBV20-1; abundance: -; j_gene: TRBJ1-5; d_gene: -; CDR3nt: TGCAGTGCTAGGGCAGTTAATAGCAATCAGCCCCAGCATTTT; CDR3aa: CSARAVNSNQPQHF
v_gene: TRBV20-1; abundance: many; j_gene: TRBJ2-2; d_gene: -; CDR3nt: TGCAGTGCTCTCCTTACGAACACCGGGGAGCTGTTTTTT; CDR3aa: CSALLTNTGELFF
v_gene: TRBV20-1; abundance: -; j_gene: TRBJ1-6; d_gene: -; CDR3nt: TGCAGTGCTATCGGGGAGAATTCACCCCTCCACTTT; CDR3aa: CSAIGENSPLHF
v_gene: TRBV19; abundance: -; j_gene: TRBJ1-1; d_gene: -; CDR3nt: TGTGCCAGTACCTCTGACCCGAGACAGCGACGGGAAGCTTTCTTT; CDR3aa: CASTSDPRQRREAFF
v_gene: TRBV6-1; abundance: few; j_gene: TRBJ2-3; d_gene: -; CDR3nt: TGTGCCAGCAGTGACCTTGGTGGAGATACGCAGTATTTT; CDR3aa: CASSDLGGDTQYF
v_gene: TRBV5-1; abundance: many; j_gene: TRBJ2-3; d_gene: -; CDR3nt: TGCGCCAGCAGCAGGGACACAGATACGCAGTATTTT; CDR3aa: CASSRDTDTQYF
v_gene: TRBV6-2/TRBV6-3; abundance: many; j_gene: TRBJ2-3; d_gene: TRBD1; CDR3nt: TGTGCCAGCAGCACAGGACAGGGTAGCACAGATACGCAGTATTTT; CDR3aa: CASSTGQGSTDTQYF